These T cell receptor beta chains were read from a single sample in a study of blood T cell repertoires in COVID-19. Only in-frame clones appear in the TCRdb table, and some are missing; sequencing was by immunoSEQ multiplex PCR. This repertoire shows more than 250,000 clones, roughly 85% found once; its top ten account for approximately 5%. What was sequenced was peripheral blood. The source is a middle-aged man with active or convalescent COVID-19. Both conserved end residues are part of each CDR3. D genes are given only for firm matches. Some rows have no size entry. The others give once, few or many, or a class for an expanded clone.

clone_size j_call d_call v_call cdr3_aa cdr3_nt
. TRBJ2-7 TRBD2 TRBV6-1 CASSERGRAGVSEQYF TGTGCCAGCAGTGAACGAGGACGAGCGGGAGTCAGTGAGCAGTACTTC
. TRBJ1-4 TRBD1 TRBV3-1/TRBV3-2 CASSHRTGVEKLFF TGTGCCAGCAGCCATAGGACAGGGGTTGAAAAACTGTTTTTT
once TRBJ2-1 . TRBV4-1 CASSLGTPVNEQFF TGCGCCAGCAGCCTTGGGACTCCAGTGAATGAGCAGTTCTTC
. TRBJ2-1 TRBD2 TRBV9 CASSASGRALDEQFF TGTGCCAGCAGCGCTAGCGGGAGGGCCCTCGATGAGCAGTTCTTC
. TRBJ2-1 TRBD2 TRBV4-2 CASSQERAGTSGRNEQFF TGTGCCAGCAGCCAAGAGCGTGCCGGGACTAGCGGGAGAAATGAGCAGTTCTTC
. TRBJ1-1 . TRBV12-3/TRBV12-4 CASSLSENTEAFF TGTGCCAGCAGTTTATCAGAAAACACTGAAGCTTTCTTT
. TRBJ2-1 TRBD2 TRBV7-8 CASSLGGGNEQFF TGTGCCAGCAGCTTAGGGGGGGGCAATGAGCAGTTCTTC
. TRBJ2-1 TRBD2 TRBV9 CASSVLPGLRDNEQFF TGTGCCAGCAGCGTCTTACCGGGACTACGAGACAATGAGCAGTTCTTC
. TRBJ2-7 TRBD2 TRBV11-2 CASSFGWGSGNEQYF TGTGCCAGCAGCTTCGGGTGGGGTAGCGGGAACGAGCAGTACTTC
few TRBJ2-1 TRBD2 TRBV11-2 CASSPREGNYNEQFF TGTGCCAGCAGCCCACGGGAGGGAAATTACAATGAGCAGTTCTTC
. TRBJ1-1 . TRBV30 CAWSPTQANPNTEAFF TGTGCCTGGAGTCCCACGCAGGCGAACCCCAACACTGAAGCTTTCTTT
. TRBJ2-5 TRBD2 TRBV10-2 CATTGAPSGRDQETQYF TGCGCCACCACGGGGGCCCCTAGCGGGAGGGACCAAGAGACCCAGTACTTC
. TRBJ1-3 TRBD1 TRBV9 CASSALGTGPGNTIYF TGTGCCAGCAGCGCCCTCGGGACAGGGCCAGGAAACACCATATATTTT
. TRBJ2-7 TRBD1 TRBV19 CASSPYPGGLGYEQYF TGTGCCAGTAGTCCGTACCCAGGGGGCTTAGGCTACGAGCAGTACTTC
. TRBJ2-7 . TRBV6-1 CASSERAGWGDEQYF TGTGCCAGCAGTGAGAGGGCCGGCTGGGGGGACGAGCAGTACTTC
. TRBJ2-3 TRBD2 TRBV7-3 CASSLLPTSGRAPDTQYF TGTGCCAGCAGCTTACTTCCGACTAGCGGGAGGGCCCCAGATACGCAGTATTTT
. TRBJ2-5 TRBD2 TRBV6-5 CASRLAGYETQYF TGTGCCAGCAGACTAGCGGGATATGAGACCCAGTACTTC
. TRBJ2-7 . TRBV21-1 CASSIGQGTYEQYF TGTGCCAGCAGCATAGGACAGGGGACCTACGAGCAGTACTTC
many TRBJ2-7 . TRBV10-1 CASSRQGKDEQYF TGCGCCAGCAGTAGGCAGGGGAAGGACGAGCAGTACTTC
few TRBJ1-2 . TRBV12-3/TRBV12-4 CASSLTAGYGYTF TGTGCCAGCAGTTTAACAGCAGGCTATGGCTACACCTTC
. TRBJ1-4 . TRBV7-9 CASSLRGTNEKLFF TGTGCCAGCAGCCTCAGGGGTACTAATGAAAAACTGTTTTTT
. TRBJ2-3 . TRBV2 CASSEDISDTQYF TGTGCCAGCAGTGAAGATATTTCAGATACGCAGTATTTT
. TRBJ1-6 . TRBV2 CASSGQSPNSPLHF TGTGCCAGCAGCGGACAGTCCCCCAATTCACCCCTCCACTTT
. TRBJ2-3 TRBD2 TRBV7-2 CASSLRSGRGYTDTQYF TGTGCCAGCAGCTTACGTAGCGGGAGGGGGTACACAGATACGCAGTATTTT
. TRBJ2-1 TRBD2 TRBV30 CAWSVLIAGSNEQFF TGTGCCTGGAGTGTACTGATAGCGGGAAGCAATGAGCAGTTCTTC
. TRBJ1-3 . TRBV6-1 CASSEPGAPGNTIYF TGTGCCAGCAGTGAACCAGGGGCACCTGGAAACACCATATATTTT
. TRBJ2-1 . TRBV7-9 CASSLDSEQFF TGTGCCAGCAGCTTAGACTCTGAGCAGTTCTTC
. TRBJ2-1 TRBD2 TRBV11-3 CASSLVTSGYNEQFF TGTGCCAGCAGCTTAGTTACTAGCGGTTACAATGAGCAGTTCTTC
. TRBJ2-3 TRBD2 TRBV11-1 CASSPGGTSAQYF TGTGCCAGCAGCCCGGGGGGGACTAGCGCGCAGTATTTT
. TRBJ2-5 TRBD1 TRBV18 CASSLLDREETQYF TGTGCCAGCTCACTCTTGGACAGGGAAGAGACCCAGTACTTC
. TRBJ2-7 . TRBV25-1 CASSESGTPSYEQYF TGTGCCAGCAGTGAATCAGGGACACCGTCCTACGAGCAGTACTTC
. TRBJ2-7 . TRBV29-1 CSVERGKGEGHEQYF TGCAGCGTTGAAAGGGGGAAGGGAGAGGGCCACGAGCAGTACTTC
. TRBJ1-1 . TRBV19 CASSIPGQTNTEAFF TGTGCCAGTAGTATTCCAGGACAGACGAACACTGAAGCTTTCTTT
. TRBJ1-5 . TRBV7-8 CASSAIGGTGQPQHF TGTGCCAGCAGCGCAATAGGGGGTACGGGTCAGCCCCAGCATTTT
. TRBJ2-7 . TRBV7-2 CASGPSISYEQYF TGTGCCAGCGGGCCGTCGATCTCCTACGAGCAGTACTTC
. TRBJ2-1 TRBD2 TRBV11-2 CASSSLGLAGGHNEQFF TGTGCCAGCAGCTCCTTAGGTCTAGCGGGAGGACACAATGAGCAGTTCTTC
many TRBJ1-5 TRBD1 TRBV7-9 CASSRDSYQPQHF TGTGCCAGCAGCCGGGACAGCTATCAGCCCCAGCATTTT
. TRBJ1-1 TRBD1 TRBV30 CAWATGGGVGAFF TGTGCCTGGGCGACAGGGGGCGGAGTAGGAGCTTTCTTT
few TRBJ1-6 . TRBV5-5 CASSLAARASPLHF TGTGCCAGCAGCTTGGCCGCCAGGGCTTCACCCCTCCACTTT
once TRBJ1-3 . TRBV5-1 CASSLGDGNTIYF TGCGCCAGCAGCTTGGGAGATGGAAACACCATATATTTT
. TRBJ2-1 . TRBV30 CAWVGGGDSYNEQFF TGTGCCTGGGTAGGGGGAGGGGACTCCTACAATGAGCAGTTCTTC
. TRBJ1-6 . TRBV6-5 CASSLGNNSPLHF TGTGCCAGCAGCCTCGGGAATAATTCACCCCTCCACTTT
. TRBJ2-7 . TRBV4-3 CASSQEAGYEQYF TGCGCCAGCAGCCAAGAGGCGGGCTACGAGCAGTACTTC
once TRBJ2-2 TRBD1 TRBV5-4 CASSLLGQGDTGELFF TGTGCCAGCAGCTTGTTGGGACAGGGCGACACCGGGGAGCTGTTTTTT
. TRBJ2-5 . TRBV5-1 CASSLPGAQETQYF TGCGCCAGCAGCCTACCGGGAGCCCAAGAGACCCAGTACTTC
. TRBJ1-2 . TRBV10-3 CAISVYSSDPNYGYTF TGTGCCATCAGTGTTTACAGCTCCGACCCTAACTATGGCTACACCTTC
. TRBJ1-2 TRBD1 TRBV3-1/TRBV3-2 CASSQRAGGGYGYTF TGTGCCAGCAGCCAACGCGCAGGGGGCGGCTATGGCTACACCTTC
. TRBJ2-7 . TRBV5-4 CASSSQGSYEQYF TGTGCCAGCAGCTCACAGGGTTCCTACGAGCAGTACTTC
. TRBJ1-2 TRBD1 TRBV7-9 CASSLEATGGLNYGYTF TGTGCCAGCAGCTTAGAAGCGACAGGGGGCTTGAACTATGGCTACACCTTC
. TRBJ1-5 . TRBV2 CASSGGLPQGEPQHF TGTGCCAGCAGTGGGGGGCTCCCCCAGGGAGAGCCCCAGCATTTT
. TRBJ2-4 . TRBV20-1 CSARQGNIQYF TGCAGTGCTAGGCAGGGAAACATTCAGTACTTC
. TRBJ1-2 . TRBV28 CASSSSRTGGYGYTF TGTGCCAGCAGTTCAAGCCGCACAGGCGGCTATGGCTACACCTTC
. TRBJ2-1 TRBD2 TRBV18 CASSPPGTSGTREQFF TGTGCCAGCTCACCACCCGGGACTAGCGGGACTCGGGAGCAGTTCTTC
. TRBJ2-3 . TRBV5-1 CASSRLQGGADTQYF TGCGCCAGCAGCCGCCTCCAGGGAGGAGCAGATACGCAGTATTTT
few TRBJ1-1 TRBD1 TRBV6-5 CASSYTGTVNTEAFF TGTGCCAGCAGTTACACCGGGACAGTGAACACTGAAGCTTTCTTT
. TRBJ1-5 . TRBV19 CASRAGQSQPQHF TGTGCCAGTAGGGCAGGACAGTCACAGCCCCAGCATTTT
once TRBJ2-4 . TRBV30 CAWSVGGGKNIQYF TGTGCCTGGAGTGTAGGAGGAGGCAAAAACATTCAGTACTTC
. TRBJ2-3 . TRBV7-9 CASSPDSRARTDTQYF TGTGCCAGCAGCCCAGACAGCAGGGCACGGACAGATACGCAGTATTTT
few TRBJ1-5 TRBD1 TRBV2 CASSGSGQALQPQHF TGTGCCAGCAGTGGGTCGGGACAGGCGTTGCAGCCCCAGCATTTT
. TRBJ2-5 . TRBV30 CAWKEGGAGETQYF TGTGCCTGGAAAGAAGGGGGCGCGGGGGAGACCCAGTACTTC